The clone carrying this T cell receptor (beta chain) was detected ten times or more. Its antigen is not known. This specimen comes from a study of T-cell reconstitution after alpha-beta-depleted transplantation in children. TCRbeta library preparation incorporated unique molecular identifiers. TCRdb re-called the PCR reads with MiXCR, one entry per CDR3 protein. This table has about 200,000 distinct CDR3 sequences, approximately 7% appearing once. General study points: Among T cells one year after transplant, newly produced cells accounted for most counts and diversity.

The CDR3 spans 17 residues. Per germline, CDR1 LNHNV and CDR2 YYDKDF (reference sequence). The V gene lost 2 bases and the J gene lost 6 bases, with 19 bases spanning the gap. The chain combines TRBV15 with TRBJ1-4; D is possibly TRBD1 (5 bases). The sample was PBMCs, taken before TCRalphabeta/CD19-depleted stem cell transplant. The receptor's source is a boy aged 2 to 10 with acute lymphoblastic leukemia, due to receive a stem cell transplant. For the CDR3, the DNA is TGTGCCACCAGCAGACCCGGCAGGCAGGGCGGTTATGAAAAACTGTTTTTT. Translating it yields CATSRPGRQGGYEKLFF. Complete variable domain (other parts from reference TRBV15 and TRBJ1-4): DAMVIQNPRYQVTQFGKPVTLSCSQTLNHNVMYWYQQKSSQAPKLLFHYYDKDFNNEADTPDNFQSRRPNTSFCFLDIRSPGLGDTAMYLCATSRPGRQGGYEKLFFGSGTQLSVL.